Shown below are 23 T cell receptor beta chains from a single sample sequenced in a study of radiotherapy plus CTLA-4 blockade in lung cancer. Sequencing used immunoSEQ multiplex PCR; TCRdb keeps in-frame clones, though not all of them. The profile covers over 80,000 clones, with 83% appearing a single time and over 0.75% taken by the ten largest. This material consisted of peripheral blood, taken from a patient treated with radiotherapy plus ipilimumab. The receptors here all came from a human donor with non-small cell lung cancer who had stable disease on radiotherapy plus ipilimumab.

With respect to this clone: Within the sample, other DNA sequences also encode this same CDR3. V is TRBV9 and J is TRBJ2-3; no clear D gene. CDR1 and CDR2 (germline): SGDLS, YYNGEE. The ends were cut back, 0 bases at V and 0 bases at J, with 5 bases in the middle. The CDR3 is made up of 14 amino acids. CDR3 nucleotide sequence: TGTGCCAGCAGCGTAGTTGGTAGCACAGATACGCAGTATTTT. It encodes CASSVVGSTDTQYF.

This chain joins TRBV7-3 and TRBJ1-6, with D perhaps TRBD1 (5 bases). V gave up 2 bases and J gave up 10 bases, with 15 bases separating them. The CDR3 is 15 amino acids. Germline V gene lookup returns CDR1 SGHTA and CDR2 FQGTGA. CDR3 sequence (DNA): TGTGCCAGCAGCTTACAGGGAGGAATTGGGTCACCCCTCCACTTT. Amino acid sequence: CASSLQGGIGSPLHF.

The CDR3 region has the DNA TGTGCCAGCAGCTCTTCACTAGCAAGTGTGATCAATGAGCAGTTCTTC. Translation: CASSSSLASVINEQFF. The chain recombines TRBV7-2 with TRBJ2-1, with D tentatively TRBD2 (6 bases). Germline CDR1 reads SGHTA; CDR2 reads FQGNSA. With 4 bases removed from V and 6 bases from J, the gap between germline ends came to 19 bases. The CDR3 extends over 16 amino acids. The variable domain in full, with the rest retrieved from reference TRBV7-2 and TRBJ2-1, is GAGVSQSPSNKVTEKGKDVELRCDPISGHTALYWYRQSLGQGLEFLIYFQGNSAPDKSGLPSDRFSAERTGGSVSTLTIQRTQQEDSAVYLCASSSSLASVINEQFFGPGTRLTVL.

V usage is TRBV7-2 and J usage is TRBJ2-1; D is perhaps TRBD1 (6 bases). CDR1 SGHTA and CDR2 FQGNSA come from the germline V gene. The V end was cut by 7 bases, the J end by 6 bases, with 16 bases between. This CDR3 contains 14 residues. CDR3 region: CASKQGVEGNEQFF. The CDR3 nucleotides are TGTGCCAGCAAACAGGGAGTTGAAGGCAATGAGCAGTTCTTC.

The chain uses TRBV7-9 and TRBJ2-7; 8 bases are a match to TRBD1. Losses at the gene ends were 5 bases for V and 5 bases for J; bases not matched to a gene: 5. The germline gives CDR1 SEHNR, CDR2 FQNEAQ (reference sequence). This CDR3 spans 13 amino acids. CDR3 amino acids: CASSTWTGNEQYF. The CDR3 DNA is TGTGCCAGCAGCACCTGGACAGGGAACGAGCAGTACTTC.

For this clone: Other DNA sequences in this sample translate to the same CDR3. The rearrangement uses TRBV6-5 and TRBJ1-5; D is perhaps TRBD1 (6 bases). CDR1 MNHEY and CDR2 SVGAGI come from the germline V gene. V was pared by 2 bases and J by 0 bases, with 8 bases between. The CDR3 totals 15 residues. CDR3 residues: CASSYGQNSNQPQHF. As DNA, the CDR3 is TGTGCCAGCAGTTACGGACAGAATAGCAATCAGCCCCAGCATTTT.

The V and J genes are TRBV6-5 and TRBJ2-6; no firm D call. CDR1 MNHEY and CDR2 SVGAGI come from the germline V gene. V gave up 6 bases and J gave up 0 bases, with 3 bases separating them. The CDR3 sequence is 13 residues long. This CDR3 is CASRSSGANVLTF. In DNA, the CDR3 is TGTGCCAGCAGGAGCTCTGGGGCCAACGTCCTGACTTTC.

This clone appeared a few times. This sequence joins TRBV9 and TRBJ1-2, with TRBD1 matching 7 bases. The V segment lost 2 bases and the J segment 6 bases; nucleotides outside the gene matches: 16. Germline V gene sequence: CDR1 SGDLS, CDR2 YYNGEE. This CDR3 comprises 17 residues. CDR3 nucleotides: TGTGCCAGCAGCGTTTTCGAGGGGGCGGTTTCTGGGGATGGCTACACCTTC. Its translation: CASSVFEGAVSGDGYTF.

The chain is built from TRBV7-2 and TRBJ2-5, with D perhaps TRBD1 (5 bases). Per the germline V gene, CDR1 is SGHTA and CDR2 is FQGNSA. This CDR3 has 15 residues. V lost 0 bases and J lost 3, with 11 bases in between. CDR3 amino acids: CASSLASSGKETQYF. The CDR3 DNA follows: TGTGCCAGCAGCTTAGCCTCCTCAGGGAAAGAGACCCAGTACTTC.

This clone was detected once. The CDR3 DNA sequence: TGTGCCAGCAGCTCATCTTGGGGGACCCAGTACTTC. Residues: CASSSSWGTQYF. This chain links TRBV5-8 with TRBJ2-5; D unclear. The CDR3 sequence is 12 residues long. Trimming shortened V by 3 bases and J by 7 bases, and 10 bases separated the two germline ends. CDR1 and CDR2 from the germline V gene are SGHTS and YDEGEE.

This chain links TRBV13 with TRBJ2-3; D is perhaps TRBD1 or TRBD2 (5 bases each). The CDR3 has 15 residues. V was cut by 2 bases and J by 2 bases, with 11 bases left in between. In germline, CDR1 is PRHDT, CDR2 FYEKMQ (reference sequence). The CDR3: CASSLYGAATDTQYF. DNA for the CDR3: TGTGCCAGCAGCTTATACGGGGCCGCCACAGATACGCAGTATTTT.

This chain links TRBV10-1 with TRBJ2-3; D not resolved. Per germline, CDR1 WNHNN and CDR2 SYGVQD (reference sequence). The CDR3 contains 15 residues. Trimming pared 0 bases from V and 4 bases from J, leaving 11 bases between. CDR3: CASSESSNPADTQYF. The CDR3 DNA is TGCGCCAGCAGTGAGTCGTCAAATCCCGCAGATACGCAGTATTTT.

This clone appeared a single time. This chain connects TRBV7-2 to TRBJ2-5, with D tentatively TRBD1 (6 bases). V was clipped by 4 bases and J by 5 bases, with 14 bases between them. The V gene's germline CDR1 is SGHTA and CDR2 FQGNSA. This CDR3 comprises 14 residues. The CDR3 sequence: CASSSKTGRETQYF. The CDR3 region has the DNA TGTGCCAGCAGCTCTAAGACAGGTCGGGAGACCCAGTACTTC.

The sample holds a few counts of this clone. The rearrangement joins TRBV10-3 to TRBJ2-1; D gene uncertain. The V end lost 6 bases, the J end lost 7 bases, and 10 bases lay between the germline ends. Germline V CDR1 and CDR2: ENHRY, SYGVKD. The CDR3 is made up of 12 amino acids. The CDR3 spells CAISPTENEQFF. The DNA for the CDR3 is TGTGCCATCAGCCCGACTGAAAATGAGCAGTTCTTC.

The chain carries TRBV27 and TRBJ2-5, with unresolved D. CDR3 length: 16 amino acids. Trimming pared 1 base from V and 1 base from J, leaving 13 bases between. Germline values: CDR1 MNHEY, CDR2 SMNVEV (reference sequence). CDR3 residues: CASSLFGTLLQETQYF. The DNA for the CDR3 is TGTGCCAGCAGTTTATTTGGCACACTCCTCCAAGAGACCCAGTACTTC.

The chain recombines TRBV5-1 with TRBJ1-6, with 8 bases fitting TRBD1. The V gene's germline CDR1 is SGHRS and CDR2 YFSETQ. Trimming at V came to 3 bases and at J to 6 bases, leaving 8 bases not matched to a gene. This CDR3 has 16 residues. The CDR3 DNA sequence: TGCGCCAGCAGCTCTGGGGACAGGTCCGGTAATTCACCCCTCCACTTT. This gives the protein CASSSGDRSGNSPLHF.

The CDR3 loop reads CASRGGISEQFF. The CDR3, as DNA: TGTGCCAGCAGAGGAGGAATCTCTGAGCAGTTCTTC. This chain links TRBV11-2 with TRBJ2-1, with a possible D match to TRBD2 (5 bases). The germline V gene encodes CDR1 SGHAT and CDR2 FQNNGV. There are 12 residues in the CDR3. The germline V and J ends were trimmed by 6 bases and 9 bases, with 12 bases remaining between them.

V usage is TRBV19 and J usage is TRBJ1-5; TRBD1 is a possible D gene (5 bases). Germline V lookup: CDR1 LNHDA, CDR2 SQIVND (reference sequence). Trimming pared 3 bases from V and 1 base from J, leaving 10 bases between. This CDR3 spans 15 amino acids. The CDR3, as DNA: TGTGCCAGTAGTATTCGGGACTTAAGCAATCAGCCCCAGCATTTT. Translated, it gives CASSIRDLSNQPQHF. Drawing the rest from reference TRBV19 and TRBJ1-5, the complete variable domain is DGGITQSPKYLFRKEGQNVTLSCEQNLNHDAMYWYRQDPGQGLRLIYYSQIVNDFQKGDIAEGYSVSREKKESFPLTVTSAQKNPTAFYLCASSIRDLSNQPQHFGDGTRLSIL.

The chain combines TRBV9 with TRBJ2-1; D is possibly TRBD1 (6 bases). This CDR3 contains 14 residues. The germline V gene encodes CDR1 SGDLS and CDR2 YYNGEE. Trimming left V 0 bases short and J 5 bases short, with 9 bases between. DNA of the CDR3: TGTGCCAGCAGCGTAGGGGACATTCACAATGAGCAGTTCTTC. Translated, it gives CASSVGDIHNEQFF. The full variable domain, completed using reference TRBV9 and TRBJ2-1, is DSGVTQTPKHLITATGQRVTLRCSPRSGDLSVYWYQQSLDQGLQFLIQYYNGEERAKGNILERFSAQQFPDLHSELNLSSLELGDSALYFCASSVGDIHNEQFFGPGTRLTVL.

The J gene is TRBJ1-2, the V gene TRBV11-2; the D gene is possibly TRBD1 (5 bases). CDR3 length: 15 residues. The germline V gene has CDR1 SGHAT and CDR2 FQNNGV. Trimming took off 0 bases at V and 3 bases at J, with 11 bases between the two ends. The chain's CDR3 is CASSLEWSRDYGYTF. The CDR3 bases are TGTGCCAGCAGCTTAGAATGGTCCAGGGACTATGGCTACACCTTC. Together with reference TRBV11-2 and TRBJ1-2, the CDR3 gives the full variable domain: EAGVAQSPRYKIIEKRQSVAFWCNPISGHATLYWYQQILGQGPKLLIQFQNNGVVDDSQLPKDRFSAERLKGVDSTLKIQPAKLEDSAVYLCASSLEWSRDYGYTFGSGTRLTVV.

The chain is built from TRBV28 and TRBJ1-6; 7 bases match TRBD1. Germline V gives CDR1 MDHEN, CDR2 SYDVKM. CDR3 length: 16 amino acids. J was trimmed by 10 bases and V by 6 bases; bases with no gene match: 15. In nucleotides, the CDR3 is TGTGCCAGCAGCCCGATAGGGGACAGCCGGGAATCACCCCTCCACTTT. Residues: CASSPIGDSRESPLHF.

The CDR3 sequence is CASSSHENEKLFF. CDR3 sequence (DNA): TGTGCCAGCAGTTCTCACGAGAATGAAAAACTGTTTTTT. The rearrangement joins TRBV6-6 to TRBJ1-4, with no clear D. This CDR3 comprises 13 residues. V lost 4 bases to trimming and J lost 5 bases, with 8 bases between them. The germline V gene has CDR1 MNHNY and CDR2 SVGAGI (reference sequence).

The CDR3 loop reads CASSQGSRTDYGYTF. Here the CDR3 DNA reads TGTGCCAGCAGCCAGGGGTCCCGGACAGACTATGGCTACACCTTC. This rearrangement joins TRBV5-4 to TRBJ1-2, with D tentatively TRBD1 (6 bases). From germline, CDR1 is SGHNT and CDR2 YYREEE (reference sequence). This CDR3 comprises 15 residues. The ends were cut back, 4 bases at V and 3 bases at J, with 16 bases in the middle.